These 18 T cell receptor beta chains came from one sample sequenced in a study of cytomegalovirus exposure and HLA in healthy donors. The PCR was carried out with 60 Vbeta primers and 13 Jbeta primers. Profiled with immunoSEQ multiplex PCR; TCRdb holds only in-frame clones, not every one. The sample contains roughly 120,000 clones, about 9.4% of which appear only once. The sample comprised PBMCs. The receptors were sampled from a woman in her forties in good health and CMV-seropositive.

This clone occurred a few times. This chain uses TRBV29-1 with TRBJ2-1, with D perhaps matching TRBD2 (6 bases). V shed 3 bases and J shed 9 bases, with 12 bases lying between them. Germline CDR1 is SQVTM and CDR2 is ANQGSEA. The CDR3 spans 12 residues. The CDR3 sequence is CSVDGQGGEQFF. Here the CDR3 DNA reads TGCAGCGTTGACGGGCAGGGAGGTGAGCAGTTCTTC.

This clone was seen a few times. The J gene is TRBJ2-7, the V gene TRBV30; maybe TRBD1 (6 bases). The V and J ends lost 0 bases and 4 bases respectively, with 7 bases between them. The germline V gene encodes CDR1 GTSNPN and CDR2 SVGIG (reference sequence). This CDR3 spans 12 amino acids. The CDR3 sequence: CAWSVQGYEQYF. Written as DNA, the CDR3 is TGTGCCTGGAGTGTACAGGGTTACGAGCAGTACTTC.

The chain couples TRBV5-1 to TRBJ2-1, with 7 bases fitting TRBD2. Unmatched junction bases numbered 12, after V lost 4 bases and J lost 8 bases. The germline gives CDR1 SGHRS, CDR2 YFSETQ. CDR3 length equals 15 residues. CDR3 sequence reads: CASSTPLGEGHEQFF. CDR3 bases: TGCGCCAGCAGCACCCCCCTTGGGGAGGGCCATGAGCAGTTCTTC.

This clone appeared a few times. CDR3 coding DNA: TGTGCCAGCAGTGAATATAGCGGGGGCGGGAATGAGCAGTTCTTC. This gives the protein CASSEYSGGGNEQFF. The J gene is TRBJ2-1, the V gene TRBV25-1, with 9 bases lining up with TRBD2. The CDR3 is 15 residues long. Per the germline V gene, CDR1 is MGHDK and CDR2 is SYGVNS. V dropped 0 bases and J dropped 7; count of bases not matched to a gene: 4.

J is TRBJ2-1 and V is TRBV7-6, with D possibly being TRBD1 (6 bases). This CDR3 contains 12 residues. V shed 5 bases and J shed 13 bases, with 15 bases lying between them. From germline, CDR1 is SGHVS and CDR2 FNYEAQ. The CDR3 protein is CASSLPGAPQFF. The CDR3 DNA reads as TGTGCCAGCAGCCTGCCAGGGGCCCCCCAGTTCTTC.

As concerns this clone: Other DNA sequences in this specimen translate into the identical CDR3. The J gene is TRBJ2-3, the V gene TRBV28, with 7 bases that match TRBD2. After removal of 6 bases from V and 1 base from J, the junction contained 7 bases not matched to a gene. In germline, CDR1 is MDHEN, CDR2 SYDVKM. The CDR3 extends over 15 amino acids. The CDR3 DNA follows: TGTGCCAGCAGCCTTAATGGGGGGGGCACAGATACGCAGTATTTT. Translation gives CASSLNGGGTDTQYF.

Only a few counts were recorded for this clone. V usage is TRBV2 and J usage is TRBJ2-7; the match to TRBD2 covers 13 bases. There are 16 residues in the CDR3. Trimming removed 6 bases from V and 6 bases from J; junction bases left unmatched: 11. The V gene's germline CDR1 is SNHLY and CDR2 FYNNEI. This CDR3 is CASSALQLAGGPEQYF. CDR3 coding DNA: TGTGCCAGCAGCGCACTACAACTAGCGGGGGGGCCCGAGCAGTACTTC.

This clone was seen more than once but under ten times. V and J are TRBV6-1 and TRBJ2-5, with a possible D match to TRBD1 (5 bases). The CDR3 has 14 residues. Germline V gene sequence: CDR1 MNHNS, CDR2 SASEGT. The ends were cut back, 4 bases at V and 1 base at J, with 10 bases in the middle. In DNA, the CDR3 is TGTGCCAGCAGTGTGTCAGGGCGCCAAGAGACCCAGTACTTC. Amino acids: CASSVSGRQETQYF.

This clone has more than one count but fewer than ten. The chain recombines TRBV19 with TRBJ1-1; the D gene is possibly TRBD1 (5 bases). CDR1 LNHDA and CDR2 SQIVND come from the germline V gene (reference sequence). This CDR3 is 16 amino acids long. V lost 0 bases and J 4 bases, leaving 15 bases between the germline ends. CDR3 sequence (DNA): TGTGCCAGTAGTATAGAGGGGCGAAGAAGACTCACTGAAGCTTTCTTT. The encoded protein is CASSIEGRRRLTEAFF.

V is TRBV27 and J is TRBJ2-1, with 9 bases that match TRBD2. The CDR3 consists of 14 residues. In germline, CDR1 is MNHEY, CDR2 SMNVEV (reference sequence). V gave up 3 bases and J gave up 10 bases; unmatched junction bases: 7. The CDR3 bases are TGTGCCAGCAGTTTCGGCGGGGGGGCCAGGGAGCAGTTCTTC. This codes for CASSFGGGAREQFF.

This clone was detected only a few times. V usage is TRBV6-1 and J usage is TRBJ2-7; 7 positions match TRBD2. The V gene end was trimmed by 4 bases and the J gene end by 0 bases; junction bases not matched to a gene: 9. The CDR3 length is 16 residues. The germline V gene has CDR1 MNHNS and CDR2 SASEGT. The CDR3 protein is CASSVVTSVFSYEQYF. CDR3 sequence (DNA): TGTGCCAGCAGTGTGGTTACTAGCGTCTTCTCCTACGAGCAGTACTTC.

This clone was detected a few times. The rearrangement uses TRBV11-2 and TRBJ2-2; maybe TRBD2 (6 bases). The CDR3 extends over 15 amino acids. V was trimmed by 3 bases and J by 3 bases, leaving 11 bases between them. CDR1 and CDR2 from the germline V gene are SGHAT and FQNNGV. The CDR3 DNA follows: TGTGCCAGCAGCTTCGGCGGGGAAGACACCGGGGAGCTGTTTTTT. This sequence encodes CASSFGGEDTGELFF.

The chain is built from TRBV11-2 and TRBJ1-1; 11 bases match TRBD1. V trimming: 0 bases; J trimming: 3 bases; junction bases outside the gene matches: 3. CDR1 is SGHAT and CDR2 is FQNNGV in the germline V gene. The length of the CDR3 is 16 residues. The CDR3 DNA follows: TGTGCCAGCAGCTTAGATGGACAGGGGGCGGACACTGAAGCTTTCTTT. Amino acids: CASSLDGQGADTEAFF.

This clone was seen a handful of times. The V and J genes are TRBV10-3 and TRBJ1-2; a possible D gene is TRBD1 (5 bases). Trimming stripped 0 bases from V and 4 bases from J, with 9 bases between. Germline V CDR1 and CDR2: ENHRY, SYGVKD. The CDR3 is made up of 14 amino acids. As DNA, the CDR3 is TGTGCCATCAGTGAGTCGCCAGGGCCCTATGGCTACACCTTC. It translates to CAISESPGPYGYTF.

This clone has a handful of counts. The gene calls are TRBV15 and TRBJ2-1; the D is unclear. The CDR3 is 17 residues long. Germline V gene sequence: CDR1 LNHNV, CDR2 YYDKDF (reference sequence). Trimming took 1 base from V and 0 from J, leaving 13 bases between them. CDR3 residues: CATSRGATAISYNEQFF. The CDR3 nucleotides read TGTGCCACCAGCAGAGGAGCTACAGCCATCTCCTACAATGAGCAGTTCTTC.

V and J are TRBV28 and TRBJ1-5, with 8 bases lining up with TRBD1. The CDR3 is 16 residues long. From germline, CDR1 is MDHEN and CDR2 SYDVKM. J gave up 6 bases and V 4 bases, and 11 bases lay outside the gene matches. The DNA of the CDR3 is TGTGCCAGCAGTTCCCTCATGACAGGGGAGGGTCAGCCCCAGCATTTT. It codes for CASSSLMTGEGQPQHF.

This clone was counted between two and nine times. The V call is TRBV5-1, the J call TRBJ2-7; TRBD1 agrees at 8 bases. The V segment lost 0 bases and the J segment 2 bases; nucleotides outside the gene matches: 4. The length of the CDR3 is 15 residues. Germline CDR1 and CDR2: SGHRS and YFSETQ. The CDR3 loop reads CASSLVQGATYEQYF. The CDR3 DNA reads as TGCGCCAGCAGCTTGGTTCAGGGGGCAACCTACGAGCAGTACTTC. The full variable domain, in which reference TRBV5-1 and TRBJ2-7 provide the parts outside the CDR3, is KAGVTQTPRYLIKTRGQQVTLSCSPISGHRSVSWYQQTPGQGLQFLFEYFSETQRNKGNFPGRFSGRQFSNSRSEMNVSTLELGDSALYLCASSLVQGATYEQYFGPGTRLTVT.

The chain has TRBV25-1 and TRBJ2-7, with 10 bases that match TRBD1. V lost 1 base to trimming and J lost 2 bases; unmatched junction nucleotides: 11. CDR3 length equals 18 residues. Germline V lookup: CDR1 MGHDK, CDR2 SYGVNS. CDR3 protein: CASSESGLGQGSPYEQYF. The CDR3 DNA is TGTGCCAGCAGTGAATCGGGTTTGGGACAGGGGTCCCCCTACGAGCAGTACTTC.